This T cell receptor (beta chain) was obtained from a study of blood T cell repertoires in COVID-19. Whole-study context: PBMCs, B-cell-depleted T cells, or T cells were the source of the cDNA or gDNA that made up the material.

Seattle patients were enrolled during active infection and followed longitudinally. The data were produced by immunoSEQ multiplex PCR, yet TCRdb's version contains in-frame clones alone and is incomplete. The sample includes about 200,000 clones, around four fifths seen only once; the top ten take 0.85% to 0.95%. Trimming took off 4 bases at V and 8 bases at J, with 15 bases between the two ends. This CDR3 region has 14 residues. From germline, CDR1 is SGHDT and CDR2 YYEEEE. The rearrangement links TRBV5-6 to TRBJ1-4; D might be TRBD1 (5 bases). Sequenced sample: peripheral blood. This TCR was sampled from a man in his 60s with COVID-19, enrolled during active disease. DNA of the CDR3: TGTGCCAGCAGCCTCAGGGCCGGTGAGGAAAAACTGTTTTTT. Translation: CASSLRAGEEKLFF. The whole variable domain, remainder taken from reference TRBV5-6 and TRBJ1-4, is DAGVTQSPTHLIKTRGQQVTLRCSPKSGHDTVSWYQQALGQGPQFIFQYYEEEERQRGNFPDRFSGHQFPNYSSELNVNALLLGDSALYLCASSLRAGEEKLFFGSGTQLSVL.